The rows below give T cell receptor beta chains drawn from one sample of a study of cytomegalovirus exposure and HLA in healthy donors. Profiling relied on immunoSEQ multiplex PCR, and the TCRdb table lists in-frame clones only, not all of them. The table lists 110,000 or so clones, 13% to 15% of them singletons. The sequenced material came from PBMCs. The source of these receptors is a female donor in good health and CMV-seronegative. Both conserved end residues are part of each CDR3. Each record gives: D gene, V gene, J gene, clone size, CDR3 DNA, CDR3 protein. A D gene is named only where the DNA matches it firmly. Not every row has a clone size; where given, it reads once, few, many or a size class.

D: -; V: TRBV6-4; J: TRBJ1-1; size: -; DNA: TGTGCCAGCAGTGAAGGGCAGGGAGGGACTGAAGCTTTCTTT; CDR3: CASSEGQGGTEAFF
D: -; V: TRBV6-1; J: TRBJ2-5; size: few; DNA: TGTGCCAGCAGTGAAGTGGGAGCAGAGACCCAGTACTTC; CDR3: CASSEVGAETQYF
D: -; V: TRBV7-2; J: TRBJ1-2; size: few; DNA: TGTGCCAGCAGCTCGACCACAGGGAGAGGAACTTCCTTC; CDR3: CASSSTTGRGTSF
D: TRBD2; V: TRBV5-1; J: TRBJ2-2; size: -; DNA: TGCGCCAGCAGTAGCGGGAGTGCCACCGGGGAGCTGTTTTTT; CDR3: CASSSGSATGELFF
D: -; V: TRBV29-1; J: TRBJ2-7; size: -; DNA: TGCAGCGTTTCACCTCAGGGCATCGAGCAGTACTTC; CDR3: CSVSPQGIEQYF
D: TRBD1; V: TRBV7-7; J: TRBJ2-5; size: -; DNA: TGTGCTAGCAGCTTGGGACAGGGACCAGAGACCCAGTACTTC; CDR3: CASSLGQGPETQYF
D: -; V: TRBV5-4; J: TRBJ1-1; size: -; DNA: TGTGCCAGCAGCTTGGCCGCGGGGGGCACTGAAGCTTTCTTT; CDR3: CASSLAAGGTEAFF
D: -; V: TRBV9; J: TRBJ1-1; size: few; DNA: TGTGCCAGCAGCGTGGACTTGAACACTGAAGCTTTCTTT; CDR3: CASSVDLNTEAFF
D: -; V: TRBV29-1; J: TRBJ2-5; size: few; DNA: TGCAGCGTCGGACTCGAAGAGACCCAGTACTTC; CDR3: CSVGLEETQYF
D: TRBD2; V: TRBV9; J: TRBJ2-3; size: -; DNA: TGTGCCAGCAGCGTAGGACGCGGGAGGGCCCTGGGAGATACGCAGTATTTT; CDR3: CASSVGRGRALGDTQYF
D: TRBD1; V: TRBV10-2; J: TRBJ1-4; size: -; DNA: TGCGCCAGCAGGTCGGGACAGCGAAATGAAAAACTGTTTTTT; CDR3: CASRSGQRNEKLFF
D: -; V: TRBV2; J: TRBJ1-1; size: few; DNA: TGTGCCAGCAGTGAAGCACAGTTCACTGAAGCTTTCTTT; CDR3: CASSEAQFTEAFF
D: TRBD1; V: TRBV6-5; J: TRBJ2-5; size: few; DNA: TGTGCCAGCAGTTACTCGCGGACAGGGGGAGAGACCCAGTACTTC; CDR3: CASSYSRTGGETQYF
D: TRBD1; V: TRBV2; J: TRBJ1-1; size: few; DNA: TGTGCCAGCAGGGCCTCCCAGGGGGGGAACACTGAAGCTTTCTTT; CDR3: CASRASQGGNTEAFF
D: TRBD2; V: TRBV9; J: TRBJ2-3; size: -; DNA: TGTGCCAGCAGGCCGACTAGCGGCACAGATACGCAGTATTTT; CDR3: CASRPTSGTDTQYF
D: TRBD1; V: TRBV19; J: TRBJ2-1; size: -; DNA: TGTGCCAGTAGTCAGGGGGCCTACAATGAGCAGTTCTTC; CDR3: CASSQGAYNEQFF
D: -; V: TRBV18; J: TRBJ2-7; size: few; DNA: TGTGCCAGCTCACCGAGGACAGTCTCCTACGAGCAGTACTTC; CDR3: CASSPRTVSYEQYF
D: TRBD2; V: TRBV27; J: TRBJ2-5; size: many; DNA: TGTGCCAGCAGTTTACAGCGGGGGCAATTGCGGACCCAGTACTTC; CDR3: CASSLQRGQLRTQYF
D: -; V: TRBV6-1; J: TRBJ2-4; size: -; DNA: TGTGCCAGCAGTGCGAGGGACATTCAGTACTTC; CDR3: CASSARDIQYF
D: TRBD1; V: TRBV19; J: TRBJ1-3; size: -; DNA: TGTGCCAGTAGTAGGACAGGGGTCAACTCTGGAAACACCATATATTTT; CDR3: CASSRTGVNSGNTIYF
D: TRBD1; V: TRBV10-3; J: TRBJ1-1; size: few; DNA: TGTGCCATCAGTGAGAAGAGGCAGGGGGCGCGGGTGAACACTGAAGCTTTCTTT; CDR3: CAISEKRQGARVNTEAFF
D: TRBD2; V: TRBV7-9; J: TRBJ2-1; size: few; DNA: TGTGCCAGCAGCTTATCTCTCCAGACTAGCGCTGAGCAGTTCTTC; CDR3: CASSLSLQTSAEQFF
D: TRBD2; V: TRBV7-9; J: TRBJ2-5; size: few; DNA: TGTGCCAGCAGCCCCCCGGCGGGGGAGTCGACCCAGTACTTC; CDR3: CASSPPAGESTQYF
D: TRBD2; V: TRBV29-1; J: TRBJ2-1; size: -; DNA: TGCAGCGTTGAAGACCCTGGGGATAGCGGGTTACCTGAGCAGTTCTTC; CDR3: CSVEDPGDSGLPEQFF
D: TRBD2; V: TRBV19; J: TRBJ2-1; size: -; DNA: TGTGCCAGTAGTATTTCGAGCGGGGGATACAATGAGCAGTTCTTC; CDR3: CASSISSGGYNEQFF
D: -; V: TRBV28; J: TRBJ1-1; size: -; DNA: TGTGCCAGCAGTTTTTCCTTAACAGGGTCCACTGAAGCTTTCTTT; CDR3: CASSFSLTGSTEAFF
D: TRBD2; V: TRBV5-4; J: TRBJ2-7; size: -; DNA: TGTGCCAGCAGCTTTGCCCTGCTAGCGGGAATGGGGGAGCAGTACTTC; CDR3: CASSFALLAGMGEQYF
D: -; V: TRBV19; J: TRBJ2-1; size: -; DNA: TGTGCCAGTAGGGTACTTGAGGGCCCGGCCCACAATGAGCAGTTCTTC; CDR3: CASRVLEGPAHNEQFF
D: -; V: TRBV6-5; J: TRBJ2-6; size: -; DNA: TGTGCCACCGTGTCTGGGGCCAACGTCCTGACTTTC; CDR3: CATVSGANVLTF
D: TRBD1; V: TRBV9; J: TRBJ2-7; size: -; DNA: TGTGCCAGCAGCGACGGACAGGATCATAGCTCCTACGAGCAGTACTTC; CDR3: CASSDGQDHSSYEQYF
D: TRBD1; V: TRBV11-3; J: TRBJ1-1; size: few; DNA: TGTGCCAGCAGCCGACAGGGTCACACTGAAGCTTTCTTT; CDR3: CASSRQGHTEAFF
D: TRBD2; V: TRBV5-1; J: TRBJ2-1; size: -; DNA: TGCGCCAGCAGCTTTGCCTTAGCGGGTGAGCAGTTCTTC; CDR3: CASSFALAGEQFF
D: -; V: TRBV25-1; J: TRBJ2-1; size: -; DNA: TGTGCCAGCAGTGAACCCGGGAGCTCCTACAATGAGCAGTTCTTC; CDR3: CASSEPGSSYNEQFF
D: TRBD1; V: TRBV7-8; J: TRBJ1-5; size: once; DNA: TGTGCCAGCAGCTCAGGGACAGGTAATCAGCCCCAGCATTTT; CDR3: CASSSGTGNQPQHF
D: TRBD2; V: TRBV15; J: TRBJ2-7; size: -; DNA: TGTGCCACCAGCACCGGACTAGCGGGTGTCTACGAGCAGTACTTC; CDR3: CATSTGLAGVYEQYF
D: -; V: TRBV30; J: TRBJ1-5; size: few; DNA: TGTGCCTGGACTACAGGGTTCGGGCAGCCCCAGCATTTT; CDR3: CAWTTGFGQPQHF
D: -; V: TRBV23-1; J: TRBJ1-1; size: few; DNA: TGCGCCAGCAGTCAATACCCCTGCGCACAGGGAGAAGCTTTCTTT; CDR3: CASSQYPCAQGEAFF
D: TRBD1; V: TRBV9; J: TRBJ1-4; size: -; DNA: TGTGCCAGCAGTGCCGGGACAGGACGCGCCGATAATGAAAAACTGTTTTTT; CDR3: CASSAGTGRADNEKLFF
D: -; V: TRBV6-6; J: TRBJ2-5; size: -; DNA: TGTGCCAGCACCAAGGGGGTTGGGGAGACCCAGTACTTC; CDR3: CASTKGVGETQYF
D: -; V: TRBV30; J: TRBJ1-1; size: -; DNA: TGTGCCTGGATTCCAGGAGAAGCTTTCTTT; CDR3: CAWIPGEAFF
D: -; V: TRBV20-1; J: TRBJ2-1; size: few; DNA: TGCAGTGCTAGAGAATATAATGAGCAGTTCTTC; CDR3: CSAREYNEQFF
D: -; V: TRBV6-1; J: TRBJ2-2; size: -; DNA: TGTGCCAGCAGGCCACCGGGACAAATAACCGGGGAGCTGTTTTTT; CDR3: CASRPPGQITGELFF
D: -; V: TRBV7-9; J: TRBJ1-6; size: few; DNA: TGTGCCAGCAGTTTGGGCAGCTCCTATAATTCACCCCTCCACTTT; CDR3: CASSLGSSYNSPLHF
D: -; V: TRBV23-1; J: TRBJ1-2; size: few; DNA: TGCGCCAGCAGTCAACCGACATGGTGCTATGGCTACACCTTC; CDR3: CASSQPTWCYGYTF
D: TRBD2; V: TRBV4-1; J: TRBJ2-2; size: few; DNA: TGCGCCAGCAGCCAGCCACTAGCGGGGGGGCACTTGAACACCGGGGAGCTGTTTTTT; CDR3: CASSQPLAGGHLNTGELFF
D: TRBD1; V: TRBV10-3; J: TRBJ2-2; size: -; DNA: TGTGCCAACGGGGACAGGGAAATCGGGGAGCTGTTTTTT; CDR3: CANGDREIGELFF
D: -; V: TRBV5-1; J: TRBJ2-1; size: -; DNA: TGCGCCAGCAGCTCGTCGCCTAGCGACTACAATGAGCAGTTCTTC; CDR3: CASSSSPSDYNEQFF
D: TRBD1; V: TRBV7-3; J: TRBJ2-2; size: -; DNA: TGTGCCAGCAGCCTTGGGGGACAGTCCACCGGGGAGCTGTTTTTT; CDR3: CASSLGGQSTGELFF
D: -; V: TRBV11-2; J: TRBJ2-7; size: -; DNA: TGTGCCAGCAGCTTAGTTTCAGGCTACGAGCAGTACTTC; CDR3: CASSLVSGYEQYF